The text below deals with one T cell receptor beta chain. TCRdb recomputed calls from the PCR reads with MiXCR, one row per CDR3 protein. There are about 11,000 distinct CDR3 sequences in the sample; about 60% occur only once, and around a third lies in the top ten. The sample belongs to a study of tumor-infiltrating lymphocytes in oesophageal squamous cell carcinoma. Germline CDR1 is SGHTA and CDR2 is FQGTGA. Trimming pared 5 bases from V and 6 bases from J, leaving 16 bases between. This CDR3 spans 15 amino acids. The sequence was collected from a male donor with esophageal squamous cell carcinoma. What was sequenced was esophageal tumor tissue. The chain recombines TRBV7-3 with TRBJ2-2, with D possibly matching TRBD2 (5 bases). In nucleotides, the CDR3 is TGTGCCAGCAGCCCGCGGGCCGCTAGCCCCGGGGAGCTGTTTTTT. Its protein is CASSPRAASPGELFF.